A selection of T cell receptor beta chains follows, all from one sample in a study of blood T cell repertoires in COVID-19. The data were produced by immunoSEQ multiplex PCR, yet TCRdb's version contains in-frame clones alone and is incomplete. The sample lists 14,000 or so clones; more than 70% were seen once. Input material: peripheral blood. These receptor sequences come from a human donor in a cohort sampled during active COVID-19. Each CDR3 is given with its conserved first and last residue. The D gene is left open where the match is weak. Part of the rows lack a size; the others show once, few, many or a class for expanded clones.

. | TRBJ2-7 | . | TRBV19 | TGTGCCAGTAGTGTTGGCGGGAACCTTCGCGAGCAGTACTTC | CASSVGGNLREQYF
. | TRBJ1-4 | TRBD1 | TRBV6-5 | TGTGCCAGCAGTCCAGGACAGGGCCGTGAAAAACTGTTTTTT | CASSPGQGREKLFF
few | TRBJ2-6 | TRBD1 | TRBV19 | TGTGCCACCTCCGCCGGGACAGGGATCTCTGGGGCCAACGTCCTGACTTTC | CATSAGTGISGANVLTF
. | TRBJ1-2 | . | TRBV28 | TGTGCCAGCAGTCGCGTCGACAGGAACTATGGCTACACCTTC | CASSRVDRNYGYTF
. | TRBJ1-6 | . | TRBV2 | TGTGCCAGCAGTGGTTTGAGCTCCTATAATTCACCCCTCCACTTT | CASSGLSSYNSPLHF
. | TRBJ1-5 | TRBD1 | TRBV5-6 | TGTGCCAGCAGCCGGACAGGGGGCCCGACTTCGAATCAGCCCCAGCATTTT | CASSRTGGPTSNQPQHF
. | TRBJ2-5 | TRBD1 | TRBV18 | TGTGCCAGCTCACCAGGGCAGGGGGTGTCGGAGACCCAGTACTTC | CASSPGQGVSETQYF
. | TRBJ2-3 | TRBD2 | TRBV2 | TGTGCCAGCAGCCGGACTAGCGGAAAAGATACGCAGTATTTT | CASSRTSGKDTQYF
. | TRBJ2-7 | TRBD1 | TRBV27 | TGTGCCAGCAGGCCGGGACAGGGGGGAATCGAGCAGTACTTC | CASRPGQGGIEQYF
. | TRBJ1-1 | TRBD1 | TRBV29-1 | TGCAGCGTGACAGGGGGCCTTCGGAACACTGAAGCTTTCTTT | CSVTGGLRNTEAFF
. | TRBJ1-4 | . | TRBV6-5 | TGTGCCAGCAGTTACGGCGCAGGTCTGGCTGAAAAACTGTTTTTT | CASSYGAGLAEKLFF
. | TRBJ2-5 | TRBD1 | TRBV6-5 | TGTGCCAGCAGTAACAGGGGGCGAGAGACCCAGTACTTC | CASSNRGRETQYF